This entry concerns a single TCR beta chain. Antigen unknown. Sequencing used immunoSEQ multiplex PCR; TCRdb keeps in-frame clones, though not all of them. The table records around 190,000 clones, 70% to 90% of them present only once. This record belongs to a study of T cell responses to AZD1222 COVID-19 vaccine. For the study at large: Second doses at about 4 or about 12 weeks were pooled. Study-wide results and caveats: After two AZD1222 doses, spike-specific TCR breadth and depth rose versus day 0. The donors showed a predominance of white British ancestry and of females, with possible underestimation of clonal diversity.

Trimming cost V 6 bases and J 0 bases; bases outside gene matches: 13. CDR3 size: 18 residues. CDR1 and CDR2 (germline): SEHNR, FQNEAQ (reference sequence). The receptor was isolated from an adult in good health. The sample in question was peripheral blood, obtained on day 0 of AZD1222 vaccination. This chain joins TRBV7-9 and TRBJ1-4; 7 bases are a match to TRBD1. As DNA, the CDR3 is TGTGCCAGCAGTCGAACGACAGGGTCGAGATCAACTAATGAAAAACTGTTTTTT. This translates into CASSRTTGSRSTNEKLFF.